The 23 T cell receptor beta chains below all came from one sample that was sequenced in a study of shared clonotypes between healthy human individuals. The naive CD8 fraction comprised CD45RO-negative cells positively selected for CCR7 and excluded terminally differentiated effector memory CD45RA+ cells. Profiled with immunoSEQ multiplex PCR; TCRdb holds only in-frame clones, not every one. The sample contains 760,000 or so clones, 96% of which appear only once. Sequences were obtained from naive CD8+ T cells sorted from blood. The receptor set was obtained from a man aged 25 to 40 in good health.

V is TRBV27 and J is TRBJ1-1; D not resolved. CDR1 is MNHEY, CDR2 SMNVEV, per germline (reference sequence). This CDR3 has 12 amino acids. With 6 bases removed from V and 11 bases from J, the gap between germline ends came to 16 bases. The CDR3 region has the DNA TGTGCCAGCAGCCCGGGCGGGTTCCGGGCTTTCTTT. Translation gives CASSPGGFRAFF.

As for this clone: Additional DNA sequences in this sample encode the identical CDR3. The chain carries TRBV28 and TRBJ2-3, with 9 nucleotides matching TRBD1. The V gene's germline CDR1 is MDHEN and CDR2 SYDVKM. The CDR3 spans 16 residues. Trimming cost V 3 bases and J 0 bases; bases outside gene matches: 4. The CDR3 nucleotides read TGTGCCAGCAGTTTGGGGACAGGGTCGAGCACAGATACGCAGTATTTT. It encodes CASSLGTGSSTDTQYF.

CDR3 protein: CASSESWTEVSYEQYF. CDR3 in DNA: TGTGCCAGCAGTGAATCGTGGACAGAAGTCTCCTACGAGCAGTACTTC. The chain employs TRBV6-1 and TRBJ2-7, with D maybe TRBD1 (6 bases). V gave up 2 bases and J gave up 0 bases, with 14 bases separating them. Germline loops: CDR1 MNHNS, CDR2 SASEGT. This CDR3 contains 16 residues.

This clone was recorded once. This chain uses TRBV7-9 with TRBJ2-6; 8 nucleotides agree with TRBD1. The V segment lost 4 bases and the J segment 2 bases; nucleotides outside the gene matches: 4. Germline V CDR1 and CDR2: SEHNR, FQNEAQ (reference sequence). The CDR3 is made up of 16 amino acids. CDR3 coding DNA: TGTGCCAGCAGCTACCGGACAGGGCCTGGGGCCAACGTCCTGACTTTC. It translates to CASSYRTGPGANVLTF.

This clone was seen a few times. V gene TRBV5-1 combines with J gene TRBJ2-7; 11 nucleotides line up with TRBD1. This CDR3 spans 15 amino acids. V was clipped by 3 bases and J by 4 bases; unmatched bases: 6. Germline-derived CDR1 and CDR2 are SGHRS and YFSETQ. The CDR3 nucleotides read TGCGCCAGCAGCTCTGGACAGGGGGCGCTTTACGAGCAGTACTTC. Residues: CASSSGQGALYEQYF. The full variable domain, rest sourced from reference TRBV5-1 and TRBJ2-7, is KAGVTQTPRYLIKTRGQQVTLSCSPISGHRSVSWYQQTPGQGLQFLFEYFSETQRNKGNFPGRFSGRQFSNSRSEMNVSTLELGDSALYLCASSSGQGALYEQYFGPGTRLTVT.

This chain links TRBV5-1 with TRBJ2-7; 9 bases line up with TRBD1. J gave up 4 bases and V 4 bases, and 9 bases lay outside the gene matches. CDR1 is SGHRS and CDR2 is YFSETQ in the germline V gene. There are 15 residues in the CDR3. CDR3 region: CASSAPGQGMYEQYF. CDR3 DNA: TGCGCCAGCAGCGCCCCGGGACAGGGAATGTACGAGCAGTACTTC.

The rearrangement links TRBV13 to TRBJ2-1, with 9 bases fitting TRBD2. CDR3 length equals 17 residues. Germline V gene data show CDR1 as PRHDT and CDR2 as FYEKMQ (reference sequence). J gave up 7 bases and V 5 bases, and 15 bases lay outside the gene matches. The CDR3 region has the DNA TGTGCCAGCAGCCCACGGCCGGCGGGAGGGCCGTATAATGAGCAGTTCTTC. Residues: CASSPRPAGGPYNEQFF.

V and J are TRBV7-2 and TRBJ1-2; D uncertain. CDR3 size: 13 residues. Germline values: CDR1 SGHTA, CDR2 FQGNSA. V gave up 5 bases and J gave up 0 bases, with 7 bases separating them. The CDR3 sequence is CASSTAPNYGYTF. CDR3 sequence (DNA): TGTGCCAGCAGCACCGCGCCTAACTATGGCTACACCTTC.

This clone appeared a single time. CDR3 region: CASSVTSGIDEQFF. CDR3 nucleotide sequence: TGTGCCAGCAGCGTTACTAGCGGGATCGATGAGCAGTTCTTC. V and J are TRBV9 and TRBJ2-1; 10 positions match TRBD2. The J segment lost 8 bases and the V segment lost 2 bases, leaving 4 bases of the junction unmatched. Germline V gene lookup returns CDR1 SGDLS and CDR2 YYNGEE. This CDR3 region has 14 residues.

The genes are TRBV29-1 and TRBJ2-5; D gene ambiguous. The V end lost 7 bases, the J end lost 2 bases, and 17 bases lay between the germline ends. This CDR3 is built from 14 residues. From germline, CDR1 is SQVTM and CDR2 ANQGSEA. The CDR3 is CSATTFPIQETQYF. The CDR3 nucleotides read TGCAGCGCCACTACCTTCCCGATTCAAGAGACCCAGTACTTC.

This chain connects TRBV28 to TRBJ1-2; D call uncertain. The V end lost 6 bases, the J end lost 4 bases, and 9 bases lay between the germline ends. CDR1 is MDHEN and CDR2 is SYDVKM in the germline V gene. The CDR3 sequence is 12 residues long. The CDR3 DNA reads TGTGCCAGCAGCTGGGTAGGCTATGGCTACACCTTC. Its translation: CASSWVGYGYTF.

The CDR3 spells CASGRTATDTQYF. The CDR3, as DNA: TGTGCCAGCGGGAGGACGGCGACAGATACGCAGTATTTT. The chain links TRBV6-4 to TRBJ2-3; D might be TRBD2 (6 bases). The V gene lost 8 bases and the J gene lost 3 bases, with 12 bases spanning the gap. Germline V CDR1 and CDR2: MRHNA, SNTAGT. This CDR3 has 13 amino acids.

This clone is a singleton in its sample. Other DNA sequences from this sample encode an identical CDR3 as well. The genes are TRBV29-1 and TRBJ2-1; 9 nucleotides agree with TRBD1. V lost 6 bases to trimming and J lost 4 bases; unmatched junction nucleotides: 1. The germline gives CDR1 SQVTM, CDR2 ANQGSEA. The CDR3 extends over 12 amino acids. The CDR3 is CSVGQGYNEQFF. CDR3 coding DNA: TGCAGCGTCGGACAGGGGTACAATGAGCAGTTCTTC.

This sequence joins TRBV27 and TRBJ2-6; D ambiguous. There are 14 residues in the CDR3. The germline V gene encodes CDR1 MNHEY and CDR2 SMNVEV (reference sequence). V lost 2 bases, J lost 1 base, and 3 bases lay in between. CDR3 coding DNA: TGTGCCAGCAGTTTAGAGTCTGGGGCCAACGTCCTGACTTTC. Its translation is CASSLESGANVLTF.

DNA of the CDR3: TGCGCCAGCAGTGGGACGGTGGGACGAAGCTCCTACGAGCAGTACTTC. Translation gives CASSGTVGRSSYEQYF. J is TRBJ2-7 and V is TRBV23-1; D tentatively reads TRBD1 or TRBD2 (5 bases each). TRBV23-1 is sorted into the ORF group, with uncertain function. This CDR3 has 16 residues. V lost 5 bases, J lost 0 bases, and 17 bases lay in between.

This clone was observed a single time. The identical CDR3 is also encoded by other nucleotide sequences in the sample. V is TRBV5-1 and J is TRBJ2-7; 9 nucleotides line up with TRBD1. In germline, CDR1 is SGHRS, CDR2 YFSETQ. This CDR3 contains 14 residues. J lost 3 bases, V lost 5 bases, and 6 bases had no gene match. CDR3 residues: CASSPGTGSYEQYF. The CDR3 DNA follows: TGCGCCAGCAGTCCCGGGACAGGGAGCTACGAGCAGTACTTC. Based on the CDR3 plus reference TRBV5-1 and TRBJ2-7, the full variable domain is KAGVTQTPRYLIKTRGQQVTLSCSPISGHRSVSWYQQTPGQGLQFLFEYFSETQRNKGNFPGRFSGRQFSNSRSEMNVSTLELGDSALYLCASSPGTGSYEQYFGPGTRLTVT.

V and J are TRBV7-3 and TRBJ2-3; 9 positions match TRBD2. V lost 4 bases and J lost 2; bases outside the gene matches: 4. From germline, CDR1 is SGHTA and CDR2 FQGTGA. This CDR3 is built from 15 residues. CDR3 nucleotide sequence: TGTGCCAGCAGCTGGAGCGGGAGGACCACAGATACGCAGTATTTT. Translated, it gives CASSWSGRTTDTQYF.

This chain connects TRBV7-3 to TRBJ1-1; D not certain. Germline CDR1 SGHTA, CDR2 FQGTGA. V was trimmed by 2 bases and J by 1 base, leaving 20 bases between them. The CDR3 extends over 18 amino acids. The chain's CDR3 is CASSLEPITEVSNTEAFF. Here the CDR3 DNA reads TGTGCCAGCAGCTTAGAGCCTATCACGGAGGTATCGAACACTGAAGCTTTCTTT.

This clone has only one observation. The rearrangement joins TRBV7-9 to TRBJ2-1; TRBD2 aligns across 7 bases. Germline V gene lookup returns CDR1 SEHNR and CDR2 FQNEAQ (reference sequence). The J segment lost 2 bases and the V segment lost 0 bases, leaving 4 bases of the junction unmatched. The CDR3 is made up of 16 amino acids. The CDR3: CASSLASGLAYNEQFF. The CDR3, as DNA: TGTGCCAGCAGCTTAGCTAGCGGGCTAGCCTACAATGAGCAGTTCTTC.

The J gene is TRBJ2-7, the V gene TRBV29-1, with 9 bases aligning to TRBD1. Germline trimming cut 6 bases from V and 4 bases from J; bases unmatched to any gene: 4. The CDR3 is made up of 12 amino acids. Germline V gene data show CDR1 as SQVTM and CDR2 as ANQGSEA. CDR3 sequence: CSVGTGNYEQYF. The CDR3 nucleotides are TGCAGCGTGGGGACAGGGAATTACGAGCAGTACTTC.

The chain recombines TRBV9 with TRBJ1-4; 10 bases align to TRBD1. CDR1 SGDLS and CDR2 YYNGEE come from the germline V gene. Losses at the gene ends were 3 bases for V and 6 bases for J; bases not matched to a gene: 2. This CDR3 has 14 amino acids. In nucleotides, the CDR3 is TGTGCCAGCAGCGAGACAGGGGGCGATGAAAAACTGTTTTTT. Residues: CASSETGGDEKLFF.

The CDR3 protein is CASSLGHRQETQYF. DNA for the CDR3: TGTGCCAGCAGCTTGGGCCACAGACAAGAGACCCAGTACTTC. The chain recombines TRBV5-6 with TRBJ2-5; D not resolved. The V end was cut by 0 bases, the J end by 2 bases, with 8 bases between. This CDR3 is built from 14 residues. Germline CDR1 reads SGHDT; CDR2 reads YYEEEE.

The chain combines TRBV10-1 with TRBJ2-7, with 13 bases aligning to TRBD2. This CDR3 is 14 amino acids long. The germline V gene has CDR1 WNHNN and CDR2 SYGVQD (reference sequence). The V and J ends lost 4 bases and 5 bases, in that order; junction bases with no gene match: 2. The CDR3 nucleotides are TGCGCCAGCAGTGGGACTAGCGGGAGTCACGAGCAGTACTTC. It specifies CASSGTSGSHEQYF.